This TCR beta chain emerged from a study of chemoradiotherapy in HPV16-positive cancers. Across the whole study: A couple of HPV16-positive patients' cells yielded candidate HPV-specific clones and common motifs.

Germline CDR1 and CDR2: SEHNR and FQNEAQ (reference sequence). This CDR3 has 14 amino acids. With 7 bases clipped from V and 3 bases from J, the junction kept 4 bases outside the gene matches. Sequenced by immunoSEQ multiplex PCR; TCRdb stores in-frame clones only, minus some. The sample includes roughly 23,000 clones, about 87% of them seen just once. The study's findings and limits: During treatment, candidate HPV-specific clones and E7-related motifs expanded in tumor. HPV-responsive T-cell expansion during chemoradiotherapy was linked to improved recurrence-free survival in HPV16-positive patients.

On this clone itself: Its antigen is currently unknown.

The V call is TRBV7-9, the J call TRBJ2-5; 11 bases align to TRBD2. The clonotype was recovered from a human donor with HPV-associated anogenital cancer. The starting material was blood, obtained from a patient who underwent chemoradiotherapy. This chain's CDR3 is CASILAGGKETQYF. CDR3 DNA sequence: TGTGCCAGCATCCTAGCGGGGGGAAAAGAGACCCAGTACTTC.